A single sample gave rise to the 15 T cell receptor beta chains below, sequenced in a study of T-cell reconstitution after alpha-beta-depleted transplantation in children. Unique molecular identifiers were incorporated when the TCRbeta library was constructed. TCRdb called the PCR reads again in MiXCR, with one record for every CDR3 protein. The data contain 250,000 to 400,000 distinct CDR3 sequences, around 20% of them singletons. Sequencing was performed on PBMCs, mostly from graft donor cells, taken 180 days after TCRalphabeta/CD19-depleted stem cell transplant. Receptors originate from a male patient between 10 and 17 years old who had a stem cell transplant for acute lymphoblastic leukemia, so the T cells may come from the graft donor.

This clonotype showed up just a few times. The rearrangement uses TRBV5-1 and TRBJ1-1; 8 bases match TRBD1. J lost 7 bases, V lost 3 bases, and 5 bases had no gene match. The germline V gene has CDR1 SGHRS and CDR2 YFSETQ. This CDR3 spans 13 amino acids. This chain's CDR3 is CASSWDRSGEAFF. The CDR3 DNA follows: TGCGCCAGCAGCTGGGACAGGTCCGGTGAAGCTTTCTTT.

The chain is built from TRBV15 and TRBJ2-7, with 7 bases that match TRBD2. This CDR3 spans 17 amino acids. Germline V gene lookup returns CDR1 LNHNV and CDR2 YYDKDF (reference sequence). V was clipped by 1 base and J by 3 bases; unmatched bases: 12. In DNA, the CDR3 is TGTGCCACCAGCAGAGGAGGGAGGGTTCTGGGGAGCTACGAGCAGTACTTC. This gives the protein CATSRGGRVLGSYEQYF.

The V and J genes are TRBV29-1 and TRBJ2-1; no reliable D call. In germline, CDR1 is SQVTM, CDR2 ANQGSEA. This CDR3 comprises 12 residues. The V and J ends lost 4 bases and 3 bases respectively, with 7 bases between them. The CDR3, as DNA: TGCAGCGTTGTACCAGGCTACAATGAGCAGTTCTTC. Protein product: CSVVPGYNEQFF.

This clonotype showed up just a few times. The V gene is TRBV5-1, the J gene TRBJ1-1; D is undetermined. V lost 1 base and J 6 bases, leaving 13 bases between the germline ends. Germline V gene lookup returns CDR1 SGHRS and CDR2 YFSETQ. The CDR3 extends over 14 amino acids. CDR3 in DNA: TGCGCCAGCAGCTTGATTAGTGGGAATGCTGAAGCTTTCTTT. Amino acid sequence: CASSLISGNAEAFF.

This clonotype was seen a few times. The chain employs TRBV14 and TRBJ2-7; 9 nucleotides line up with TRBD1. Germline CDR1 is SGHDN and CDR2 is FVKESK. Trimming cost V 4 bases and J 3 bases; bases outside gene matches: 4. The CDR3 consists of 14 residues. The CDR3 DNA sequence: TGTGCCAGCAGCCCTCTGACAGGGGGCTACGAGCAGTACTTC. Its translation is CASSPLTGGYEQYF.

The chain recombines TRBV6-1 with TRBJ2-7, with no clear D. V shed 5 bases and J shed 2 bases, with 7 bases lying between them. Germline-derived CDR1 and CDR2 are MNHNS and SASEGT. This CDR3 is built from 12 residues. For the CDR3, the DNA is TGTGCCAGCAGTCCCCTCGCCTACGAGCAGTACTTC. Its translation: CASSPLAYEQYF.

The table lists this clonotype with a few counts. The gene calls are TRBV27 and TRBJ2-1; D is unresolved. Germline assignment: CDR1 MNHEY and CDR2 SMNVEV (reference sequence). There are 15 residues in the CDR3. V lost 3 bases to trimming and J lost 1 base, with 10 bases between them. The CDR3 bases are TGTGCCAGCAGTTTTGGAGTTGAGTCCTACAATGAGCAGTTCTTC. Its protein product is CASSFGVESYNEQFF.

The genes are TRBV12-5 and TRBJ2-2, with D maybe TRBD2 (6 bases). V gave up 4 bases and J gave up 1 base, with 10 bases separating them. The CDR3 covers 15 residues. CDR1 and CDR2 from the germline V gene are LGHNT and FRNRAP. In nucleotides, the CDR3 is TGTGCTAGTGGTTCGGACTACCGGAACACCGGGGAGCTGTTTTTT. It specifies CASGSDYRNTGELFF.

This clonotype was seen more than once but under ten times. The V gene is TRBV12-3 or TRBV12-4, the J gene TRBJ2-2; 9 nucleotides align to TRBD1. CDR3 size: 13 residues. With 11 bases clipped from V and 4 bases from J, the junction kept 5 bases outside the gene matches. The CDR3 DNA reads as TGTGCCTTCGACAGGGGGACCACCGGGGAGCTGTTTTTT. Protein: CAFDRGTTGELFF.

The chain employs TRBV12-3 or TRBV12-4 and TRBJ1-2; 9 bases align to TRBD1. V gave up 3 bases and J gave up 4 bases; unmatched junction bases: 6. The CDR3 totals 15 residues. Here the CDR3 DNA reads TGTGCCAGCAGTTTCCGGGACAGGGAAAGCTATGGCTACACCTTC. This translates into CASSFRDRESYGYTF.

The chain links TRBV3-1 to TRBJ2-1; D may be TRBD2 (9 bases). CDR1 and CDR2 from the germline V gene are LGHDT and YNNKEL (reference sequence). The CDR3 runs to 22 residues. Between the trimmed V and J ends, which lost 2 bases and 0 bases, there was a span of 29 bases. CDR3 sequence reads: CASSQKFTTSGPTGGSYNEQFF. The CDR3 DNA reads as TGTGCCAGCAGCCAAAAATTTACGACTAGCGGTCCCACAGGGGGCTCCTACAATGAGCAGTTCTTC.

The chain is built from TRBV7-9 and TRBJ2-7, with D perhaps TRBD1 (7 bases). The length of the CDR3 is 17 residues. Germline CDR1 is SEHNR and CDR2 is FQNEAQ (reference sequence). Deletions cut 5 bases from V and 4 bases from J, with 24 bases between. In nucleotides, the CDR3 is TGTGCCAGCAGCCCACCCGGACAGGCCGAGGGGGGATACGAGCAGTACTTC. Translation gives CASSPPGQAEGGYEQYF.

The table lists this clonotype with a count of one. The chain joins TRBV5-1 to TRBJ2-2; TRBD1 agrees at 8 bases. The germline V gene has CDR1 SGHRS and CDR2 YFSETQ. V shed 4 bases, J shed 1 base, and the junction held 6 bases outside the gene matches. This CDR3 is 16 amino acids long. The CDR3 nucleotides read TGCGCCAGCAGCGCCCGGACAGGGCTGAACACCGGGGAGCTGTTTTTT. Its translation is CASSARTGLNTGELFF.

The chain links TRBV20-1 to TRBJ1-5; D may be TRBD1 (6 bases). The CDR3 has 14 residues. Looked up from germline, CDR1 is DFQATT and CDR2 is SNEGSKA (reference sequence). Trimming left V 5 bases short and J 0 bases short, with 11 bases between. The CDR3 DNA reads as TGCAGTGCTCCAGAGGGGGGTAGCAATCAGCCCCAGCATTTT. It is translated as CSAPEGGSNQPQHF.

Only a few counts were recorded for this clonotype. This rearrangement joins TRBV5-1 to TRBJ1-1, with no clear D. The length of the CDR3 is 15 residues. V gave up 0 bases and J gave up 4 bases, with 13 bases separating them. Germline CDR1 is SGHRS and CDR2 is YFSETQ. The CDR3: CASSLVSGFGTEAFF. For the CDR3, the DNA is TGCGCCAGCAGCTTGGTATCGGGGTTTGGCACTGAAGCTTTCTTT.